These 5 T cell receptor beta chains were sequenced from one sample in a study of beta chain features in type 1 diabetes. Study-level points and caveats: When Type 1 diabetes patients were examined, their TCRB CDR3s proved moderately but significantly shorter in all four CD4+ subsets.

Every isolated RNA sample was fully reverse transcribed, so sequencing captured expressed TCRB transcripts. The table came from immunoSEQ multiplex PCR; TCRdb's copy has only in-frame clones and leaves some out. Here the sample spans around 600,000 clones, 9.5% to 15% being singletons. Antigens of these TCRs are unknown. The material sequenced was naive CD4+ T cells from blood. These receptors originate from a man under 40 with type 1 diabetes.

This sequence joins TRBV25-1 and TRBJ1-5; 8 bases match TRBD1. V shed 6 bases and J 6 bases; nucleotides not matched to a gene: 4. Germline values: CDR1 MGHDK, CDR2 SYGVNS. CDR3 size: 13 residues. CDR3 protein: CASRQGESQPQHF. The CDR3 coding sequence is TGTGCCAGCAGACAGGGGGAAAGTCAGCCCCAGCATTTT.

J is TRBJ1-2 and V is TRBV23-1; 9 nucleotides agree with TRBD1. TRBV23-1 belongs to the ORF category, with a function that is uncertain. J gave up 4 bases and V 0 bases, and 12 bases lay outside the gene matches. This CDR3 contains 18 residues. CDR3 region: CASSQSPGTGISTYGYTF. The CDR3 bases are TGCGCCAGCAGTCAATCGCCCGGGACAGGGATCTCCACCTATGGCTACACCTTC.

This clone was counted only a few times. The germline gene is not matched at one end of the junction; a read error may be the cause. The DNA for the CDR3 is TGTGCTAGCAGCTTAGGAGGAAGCGGGGAGCTGTTTTTT. Translating gives CASSLGGSGELFF. The rearrangement links TRBV7-7 to TRBJ2-2; possibly TRBD2 for D (5 bases). CDR3 size: 13 residues. Germline CDR1 reads SSHAT; CDR2 reads FNYEAQ (reference sequence). The whole variable domain, filled in from reference TRBV7-7 and TRBJ2-2, reads GAGVSQSPRYKVTKRGQDVTLRCDPISSHATLYWYQQALGQGPEFLTYFNYEAQPDKSGLPSDRFSAERPEGSISTLTIQRTEQRDSAMYRCASSLGGSGELFFGEGSRLTVL.

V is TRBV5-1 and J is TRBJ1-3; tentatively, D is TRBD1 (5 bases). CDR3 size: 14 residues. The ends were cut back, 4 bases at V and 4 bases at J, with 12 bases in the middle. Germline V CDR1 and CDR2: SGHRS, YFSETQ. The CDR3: CASSAGTEGNTIYF. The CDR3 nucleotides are TGCGCCAGCAGCGCCGGGACGGAAGGAAACACCATATATTTT.

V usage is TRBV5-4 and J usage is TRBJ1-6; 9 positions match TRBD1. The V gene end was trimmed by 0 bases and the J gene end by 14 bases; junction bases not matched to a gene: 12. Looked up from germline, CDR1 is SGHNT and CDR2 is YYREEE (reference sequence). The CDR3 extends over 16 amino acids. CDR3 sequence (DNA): TGTGCCAGCAGCTTGGTCACAGGGGGCGGAATGAACTCCCTCCACTTT. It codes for CASSLVTGGGMNSLHF.